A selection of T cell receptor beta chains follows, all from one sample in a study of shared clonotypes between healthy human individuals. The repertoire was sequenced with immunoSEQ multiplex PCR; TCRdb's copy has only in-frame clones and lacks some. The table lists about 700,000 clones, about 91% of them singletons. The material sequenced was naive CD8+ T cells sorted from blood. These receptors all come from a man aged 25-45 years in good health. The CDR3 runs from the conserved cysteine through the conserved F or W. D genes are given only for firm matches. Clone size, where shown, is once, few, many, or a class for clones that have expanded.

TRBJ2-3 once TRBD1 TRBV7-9 CASSPPRQGEGTDTQYF TGTGCCAGCAGTCCCCCCCGACAGGGTGAGGGCACAGATACGCAGTATTTT
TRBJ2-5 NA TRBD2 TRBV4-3 CASSVSGSVVETQYF TGCGCCAGCAGCGTTAGCGGGAGTGTGGTAGAGACCCAGTACTTC
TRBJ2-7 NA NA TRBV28 CARYFSGNEQYF TGTGCCAGGTATTTTTCGGGGAACGAGCAGTACTTC
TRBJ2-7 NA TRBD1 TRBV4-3 CASSQERDRSYEQYF TGCGCCAGCAGCCAAGAGCGGGACAGGTCCTACGAGCAGTACTTC
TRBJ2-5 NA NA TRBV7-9 CASSRRDSQAETQYF TGTGCCAGCAGCCGCCGGGACTCTCAGGCAGAGACCCAGTACTTC
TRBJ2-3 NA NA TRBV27 CASSIMAGNTDTQYF TGTGCCAGCAGCATTATGGCGGGAAACACAGATACGCAGTATTTT
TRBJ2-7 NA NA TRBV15 CATRGGSYEQYF TGTGCCACTCGAGGCGGTTCCTACGAGCAGTACTTC
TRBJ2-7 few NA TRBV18 CASSPPGQGGYEQYF TGTGCCAGCTCACCACCGGGGCAGGGCGGCTACGAGCAGTACTTC
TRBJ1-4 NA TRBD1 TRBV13 CASSPGTGFEKLFF TGTGCCAGCAGTCCCGGGACAGGGTTTGAAAAACTGTTTTTT
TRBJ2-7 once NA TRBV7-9 CASSLAGGRAHEQYF TGTGCCAGCAGCTTAGCGGGGGGCAGGGCCCACGAGCAGTACTTC
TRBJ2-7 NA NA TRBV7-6 CASSPERLASYEQYF TGTGCCAGCAGCCCCGAGCGTCTAGCATCCTACGAGCAGTACTTC
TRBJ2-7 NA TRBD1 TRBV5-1 CASSLGTGDDEQYF TGCGCCAGCAGCTTGGGGACAGGGGACGACGAGCAGTACTTC
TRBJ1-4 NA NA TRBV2 CASSEGLPGPNEKLFF TGTGCCAGCAGTGAAGGGTTACCGGGGCCTAATGAAAAACTGTTTTTT
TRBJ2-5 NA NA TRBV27 CASSLSGGRGETQYF TGTGCCAGCAGTTTATCGGGGGGGCGAGGAGAGACCCAGTACTTC
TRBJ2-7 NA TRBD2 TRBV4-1 CASSQVLAGEYEQYF TGCGCCAGCAGCCAAGTTCTAGCGGGGGAATACGAGCAGTACTTC
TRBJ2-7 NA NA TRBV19 CASSIALAYEQYF TGTGCCAGTAGTATAGCACTAGCCTACGAGCAGTACTTC
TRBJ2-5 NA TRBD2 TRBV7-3 CASSLTGLAEETQYF TGTGCCAGCAGCTTAACGGGGCTAGCGGAAGAGACCCAGTACTTC
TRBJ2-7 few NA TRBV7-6 CASSPGYEQYF TGTGCCAGCAGCCCCGGGTACGAGCAGTACTTC
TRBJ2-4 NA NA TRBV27 CASSLGSGTNIQYF TGTGCCAGCAGTTTAGGTAGCGGAACAAACATTCAGTACTTC
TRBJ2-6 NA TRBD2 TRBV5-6 CASSKLAEPASGANVLTF TGTGCCAGCAGCAAACTAGCGGAGCCAGCCTCTGGGGCCAACGTCCTGACTTTC
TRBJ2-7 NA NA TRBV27 CASSPTISYEQYF TGTGCCAGCAGTCCGACGATATCCTACGAGCAGTACTTC
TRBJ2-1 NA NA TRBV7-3 CASSLVENSNEQFF TGTGCCAGCAGCTTGGTTGAGAACTCCAATGAGCAGTTCTTC
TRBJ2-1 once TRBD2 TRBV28 CASSSQWLAVNEQFF TGTGCCAGCAGTTCCCAATGGCTAGCGGTGAATGAGCAGTTCTTC
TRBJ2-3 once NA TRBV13 CASSSRTLPDTQYF TGTGCCAGCAGCTCTAGGACCCTCCCAGATACGCAGTATTTT
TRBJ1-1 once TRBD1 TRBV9 CASSVDPRDSVLAEAFF TGTGCCAGCAGCGTAGATCCCCGGGACAGCGTGCTAGCTGAAGCTTTCTTT
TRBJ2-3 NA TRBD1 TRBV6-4 CASSDLPGQESTDTQYF TGTGCCAGCAGTGACCTCCCGGGACAGGAGAGCACAGATACGCAGTATTTT
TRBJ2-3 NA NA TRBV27 CASSLPAGGADTQYF TGTGCCAGCAGTTTACCGGCCGGGGGAGCAGATACGCAGTATTTT
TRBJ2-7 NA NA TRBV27 CASSLLGDQGQYF TGTGCCAGCAGTTTACTTGGGGACCAGGGGCAGTACTTC
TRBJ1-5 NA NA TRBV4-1 CASSNSDRSIQPQHF TGCGCCAGCAGCAACTCGGACAGATCAATTCAGCCCCAGCATTTT